This T cell receptor beta chain is drawn from a study of cytomegalovirus exposure and HLA in healthy donors. With respect to this clone: Antigen unknown.

Whole-study results and caveats: It was reported that the classifier diagnosed cytomegalovirus status with high specificity and sensitivity in both the original and validation cohorts. Most sequenced TCRs were rare (though some public TCRs occurred in many donors). Cytomegalovirus association was listed for under 200 TCR beta chains. CMV antigen specificity was confirmed in vitro for three CMV-associated chains.

Some clones are missing from TCRdb's copy, which holds only in-frame ones; the method was immunoSEQ multiplex PCR. The repertoire includes approximately 300,000 clones, about 85% of them detected once, and roughly 1.1% sits in the top ten. Deletions cut 4 bases from V and 4 bases from J, with 20 bases between. The CDR3 covers 16 residues. Germline loops: CDR1 SGHRS, CDR2 YFSETQ. The chain carries TRBV5-1 and TRBJ1-1, with D unresolved. This sequence was found in a woman between 25 and 40 years old in good health and CMV-seropositive. The sequenced sample consisted of PBMCs. CDR3 loop: CASSAISGSRVTEAFF. In nucleotides, the CDR3 is TGCGCCAGCAGCGCAATTTCCGGGAGTCGAGTCACTGAAGCTTTCTTT.